This TCR beta chain was identified during a study of T cells in localized non-small cell lung cancer. The CDR3 runs 13 residues. V lost 2 bases to trimming and J lost 10 bases, with 14 bases between them. The assay was immunoSEQ multiplex PCR, and TCRdb's table has in-frame clones only and misses some. Of just over 1,500 clones listed, around 30% are singletons. By sample fraction, this clone is medium-sized. This sequence joins TRBV6-7 and TRBJ1-1; weak D call: TRBD1 (5 bases). TRBV6-7 is an ORF; its function is uncertain. The receptor was derived from a male donor at least 60 years old with stage I squamous cell lung carcinoma. The specimen was normal lung tissue next to the tumor, collected before any cancer treatment. CDR3 sequence reads: CASSYLGGTGAFF. Written as DNA, the CDR3 is TGTGCCAGCAGTTACCTCGGAGGTACAGGAGCTTTCTTT.